These 32 T cell receptor beta chains share one sample of origin, sequenced in a study of CD8+CD57+ T cells in acquired aplastic anemia. For CDR3 and TCR beta VDJ profiling, genomic DNA was the template used. Using its own MiXCR run on the reads, TCRdb lists one record per CDR3 protein. The repertoire has tens of thousands of distinct CDR3 sequences, 45% to 55% of them found once; the top ten carry approximately 8.3%. Source material: sorted CD4+, CD8+, or CD8+CD57+ T cells (not recorded which) from PBMCs. The source of these receptors is a human donor in good health, serving as a control.

This clonotype was counted many times. This chain uses TRBV5-8 with TRBJ1-2; TRBD1 is a possible D gene (5 bases). V gave up 4 bases and J gave up 8 bases, with 21 bases separating them. This CDR3 comprises 15 residues. Germline CDR1 SGHTS, CDR2 YDEGEE. CDR3 coding DNA: TGTGCCAGCAGCACTGGGATTGGGGGGGATGACGGCTACACCTTC. Protein: CASSTGIGGDDGYTF. The full variable domain, completed using reference TRBV5-8 and TRBJ1-2, is EAGVTQSPTHLIKTRGQQATLRCSPISGHTSVYWYQQALGLGLQFLLWYDEGEERNRGNFPPRFSGRQFPNYSSELNVNALELEDSALYLCASSTGIGGDDGYTFGSGTRLTVV.

This clonotype has more than one count but fewer than ten. This chain connects TRBV4-3 to TRBJ1-1, with D perhaps matching TRBD1 (5 bases). The CDR3 totals 14 residues. V shed 0 bases and J shed 5 bases, with 10 bases lying between them. The V gene's germline CDR1 is LGHNA and CDR2 YSLEER. CDR3: CASSQESGGTEAFF. The CDR3 DNA is TGCGCCAGCAGCCAAGAATCGGGGGGAACTGAAGCTTTCTTT.

The chain has TRBV20-1 and TRBJ1-1; 11 positions match TRBD1. The V gene's germline CDR1 is DFQATT and CDR2 SNEGSKA (reference sequence). Losses at the gene ends were 2 bases for V and 0 bases for J; bases not matched to a gene: 5. The CDR3 length is 16 residues. The CDR3 spells CSARTWDRGVNTEAFF. CDR3 in DNA: TGCAGTGCTAGAACCTGGGACAGGGGGGTGAACACTGAAGCTTTCTTT.

The chain couples TRBV25-1 to TRBJ2-2; no reliable D call. V lost 4 bases, J lost 3 bases, and 6 bases lay in between. CDR3 length: 13 amino acids. Per the germline V gene, CDR1 is MGHDK and CDR2 is SYGVNS. CDR3 nucleotide sequence: TGTGCCAGCAGTGGCCAGTACACCGGGGAGCTGTTTTTT. Its protein product is CASSGQYTGELFF.

The chain carries TRBV12-3 or TRBV12-4 and TRBJ2-7; D assignment may be TRBD1 or TRBD2 (5 bases each). The length of the CDR3 is 12 residues. V lost 4 bases to trimming and J lost 10 bases, with 14 bases between them. CDR3 DNA sequence: TGTGCCAGCAGTTCGAGGGCGAGGGACCAGTACTTC. Residues: CASSSRARDQYF.

This chain joins TRBV20-1 and TRBJ1-5; TRBD1 matches 9 bases. CDR3 length: 13 amino acids. Germline CDR1 is DFQATT and CDR2 is SNEGSKA (reference sequence). V dropped 7 bases and J dropped 4; count of bases not matched to a gene: 5. The CDR3 here is CSVSTGGNQPQHF. CDR3 nucleotides: TGCAGTGTTTCGACAGGGGGGAATCAGCCCCAGCATTTT.

This clonotype is classed as medium-sized. The chain combines TRBV20-1 with TRBJ1-1; D gene ambiguous. Germline V gives CDR1 DFQATT, CDR2 SNEGSKA (reference sequence). CDR3 size: 12 residues. V lost 3 bases and J lost 1, with 6 bases in between. CDR3 sequence: CSARKRNTEAFF. CDR3 sequence (DNA): TGCAGTGCTAGGAAGCGGAACACTGAAGCTTTCTTT.

The chain combines TRBV10-2 with TRBJ2-7; 7 nucleotides align to TRBD2. This CDR3 region has 16 residues. In germline, CDR1 is WSHSY, CDR2 SAAADI. V shed 1 base, J shed 4 bases, and the junction held 10 bases outside the gene matches. The CDR3 here is CASSELAGAGLYEQYF. The CDR3 DNA reads as TGCGCCAGCAGTGAGTTGGCGGGAGCCGGACTTTACGAGCAGTACTTC.

The V gene is TRBV30, the J gene TRBJ2-1; 7 bases fit TRBD2. With V trimmed by 0 bases and J by 0 bases, 2 bases remained unmatched. CDR1 is GTSNPN and CDR2 is SVGIG in the germline V gene (reference sequence). The CDR3 consists of 15 residues. CDR3 sequence (DNA): TGTGCCTGGAGTGTTGGGAGGGGCTCCTACAATGAGCAGTTCTTC. Residues: CAWSVGRGSYNEQFF.

This clonotype was seen a handful of times. The chain has TRBV29-1 and TRBJ2-7; TRBD1 matches at 7 bases. Per germline, CDR1 SQVTM and CDR2 ANQGSEA. CDR3 length: 12 amino acids. J was trimmed by 0 bases and V by 6 bases; bases with no gene match: 2. CDR3 DNA sequence: TGCAGCGTCTGGGACAGCTCCTACGAGCAGTACTTC. Its protein is CSVWDSSYEQYF.

V gene TRBV19 combines with J gene TRBJ2-5; D is possibly TRBD1 or TRBD2 (5 bases each). This CDR3 contains 15 residues. Germline values: CDR1 LNHDA, CDR2 SQIVND (reference sequence). V was pared by 1 base and J by 0 bases, with 9 bases between. In nucleotides, the CDR3 is TGTGCCAGTAGTATAGCGGGGCAGTACCAAGAGACCCAGTACTTC. It specifies CASSIAGQYQETQYF.

The chain is built from TRBV19 and TRBJ2-7; 9 bases match TRBD2. J was trimmed by 7 bases and V by 10 bases; bases with no gene match: 11. The germline gives CDR1 LNHDA, CDR2 SQIVND (reference sequence). This CDR3 is 13 amino acids long. The CDR3 DNA sequence: TGTGCCACAGGGGCGGGAGGGCTAGAAGAGCAGTACTTC. Protein product: CATGAGGLEEQYF.

This clonotype occurred many times. CDR3 sequence reads: CASSFGTLGGYEQYF. CDR3 sequence (DNA): TGTGCCAGCAGCTTCGGGACTCTGGGGGGCTACGAGCAGTACTTC. V usage is TRBV7-9 and J usage is TRBJ2-7, with a possible D match to TRBD2 (6 bases). The CDR3 has 15 amino acids. Trimming shortened V by 3 bases and J by 3 bases, and 15 bases separated the two germline ends. The germline gives CDR1 SEHNR, CDR2 FQNEAQ (reference sequence).

This clonotype has just one count. J is TRBJ1-6 and V is TRBV7-2; D is uncertain. The CDR3 length is 13 residues. CDR1 and CDR2 (germline): SGHTA, FQGNSA. Trimming took off 3 bases at V and 5 bases at J, with 5 bases between the two ends. CDR3 in amino acids: CASSFPNNSPLHF. The CDR3 nucleotides are TGTGCCAGCAGCTTCCCGAATAATTCACCCCTCCACTTT. The variable domain in full, with the rest retrieved from reference TRBV7-2 and TRBJ1-6, is GAGVSQSPSNKVTEKGKDVELRCDPISGHTALYWYRQSLGQGLEFLIYFQGNSAPDKSGLPSDRFSAERTGGSVSTLTIQRTQQEDSAVYLCASSFPNNSPLHFGNGTRLTVT.

This clonotype has at least ten counts. The chain couples TRBV5-6 to TRBJ2-7; unclear D gene. Per the germline V gene, CDR1 is SGHDT and CDR2 is YYEEEE. V was pared by 4 bases and J by 0 bases, with 2 bases between. CDR3 size: 11 residues. Written as DNA, the CDR3 is TGTGCCAGCAGCGACTCCTACGAGCAGTACTTC. The encoded protein is CASSDSYEQYF.

This clonotype was seen only once. Here the CDR3 reads CASSISGGGYTF. The DNA for the CDR3 is TGTGCCAGTAGTATAAGCGGAGGGGGCTACACCTTC. V gene TRBV19 combines with J gene TRBJ1-2, with D uncertain. The CDR3 contains 12 residues. V dropped 2 bases and J dropped 8 bases, with 9 bases sitting between them. The germline V gene encodes CDR1 LNHDA and CDR2 SQIVND (reference sequence).

Comment on this clonotype: At one end the junction does not follow the germline gene, possibly because of a read error. This CDR3 reads CASRIGASVKETQYF. The CDR3 nucleotides are TGTGCCAGCAGGATCGGGGCTAGCGTTAAAGAGACCCAATACTTC. The genes are TRBV2 and TRBJ2-5, with D possibly being TRBD2 (6 bases). CDR1 SNHLY and CDR2 FYNNEI come from the germline V gene. There are 15 residues in the CDR3.

V is TRBV9 and J is TRBJ1-2; no definite D call. The length of the CDR3 is 19 residues. Germline lookup yields CDR1 SGDLS and CDR2 YYNGEE. Trimming took off 4 bases at V and 1 base at J, with 26 bases between the two ends. The CDR3 protein is CASSPFAGSSAHHNYGYTF. The CDR3 DNA reads TGTGCCAGCAGCCCATTCGCCGGGAGCTCCGCTCATCATAACTATGGCTACACCTTC.

Note on this clonotype: Mismatch with germline at one junction end may stem from a read error. The rearrangement links TRBV10-3 to TRBJ2-7; TRBD2 aligns across 8 bases. Germline CDR1 reads ENHRY; CDR2 reads SYGVKD. CDR3 length: 14 residues. The CDR3 sequence: CAIAIRGGTYEQYF. The CDR3 nucleotides are TGCGCCATCGCGATACGGGGGGGGACCTACGAGCAGTACTTC.

This rearrangement joins TRBV15 to TRBJ2-2; a weak D match, TRBD2 (6 bases). Trimming removed 8 bases from V and 4 bases from J, with 20 bases in between. The germline CDR1 and CDR2 sequences are LNHNV and YYDKDF (reference sequence). The CDR3 length is 16 residues. DNA of the CDR3: TGTGCCACCGGTAGGAGGGGCATGGAAGGCACCGGGGAGCTGTTTTTT. Amino acids: CATGRRGMEGTGELFF. Looking up the rest from reference TRBV15 and TRBJ2-2 gives the full variable domain: DAMVIQNPRYQVTQFGKPVTLSCSQTLNHNVMYWYQQKSSQAPKLLFHYYDKDFNNEADTPDNFQSRRPNTSFCFLDIRSPGLGDTAMYLCATGRRGMEGTGELFFGEGSRLTVL.

This chain joins TRBV5-1 and TRBJ2-3, with a tentative D call TRBD1 (6 bases). The germline gives CDR1 SGHRS, CDR2 YFSETQ. This CDR3 comprises 16 residues. Trimming took off 0 bases at V and 2 bases at J, with 13 bases between the two ends. The CDR3 DNA follows: TGCGCCAGCAGCTTGGGTGGGGGACATATCACAGATACGCAGTATTTT. Amino acids: CASSLGGGHITDTQYF.

This clonotype was recorded many times. The chain joins TRBV4-2 to TRBJ1-2, with 8 bases aligning to TRBD1. The germline gives CDR1 LGHNA, CDR2 YNFKEQ. The CDR3 is made up of 17 amino acids. J lost 4 bases, V lost 4 bases, and 14 bases had no gene match. As DNA, the CDR3 is TGTGCCAGCAGCCGATCCCATCCCCAGGGGGCCGGCTATGGCTACACCTTC. As protein: CASSRSHPQGAGYGYTF.

A remark on this clonotype: The junction and the germline gene differ at one end; a read error may be behind it. The chain recombines TRBV19 with TRBJ2-1, with D perhaps TRBD1 (6 bases). The CDR3 has 16 amino acids. From germline, CDR1 is LNHDA and CDR2 SQIVND (reference sequence). The CDR3 is CASSRDRDILYNEQFF. The DNA of the CDR3 is TGCGCCAGCAGCCGAGACCGGGACATCCTTTACAATGAGCAGTTCTTC.

This chain joins TRBV10-3 and TRBJ1-5; the D is unclear. The CDR3 runs to 13 residues. The germline gives CDR1 ENHRY, CDR2 SYGVKD. V was cut by 2 bases and J by 4 bases, with 6 bases left in between. In nucleotides, the CDR3 is TGTGCCATCAGTGAGGGGTGGAATCAGCCCCAGCATTTT. Translation gives CAISEGWNQPQHF.

This chain links TRBV7-6 with TRBJ1-1; maybe TRBD1 (6 bases). With 5 bases removed from V and 0 bases from J, the gap between germline ends came to 22 bases. This CDR3 comprises 18 residues. The germline V gene encodes CDR1 SGHVS and CDR2 FNYEAQ. CDR3 region: CASSPRGAGQQMNTEAFF. CDR3 bases: TGTGCCAGCAGCCCACGGGGGGCGGGACAACAGATGAACACTGAAGCTTTCTTT.

This clonotype was picked up many times. The chain recombines TRBV5-6 with TRBJ2-7, with 7 bases that match TRBD1. Germline V CDR1 and CDR2: SGHDT, YYEEEE. J was trimmed by 2 bases and V by 4 bases; bases with no gene match: 6. This CDR3 comprises 14 residues. The CDR3 region has the DNA TGTGCCAGCAGCCCAGGGACAGATCCCTACGAGCAGTACTTC. Translating gives CASSPGTDPYEQYF. Supplemented by reference TRBV5-6 and TRBJ2-7, the full variable domain reads DAGVTQSPTHLIKTRGQQVTLRCSPKSGHDTVSWYQQALGQGPQFIFQYYEEEERQRGNFPDRFSGHQFPNYSSELNVNALLLGDSALYLCASSPGTDPYEQYFGPGTRLTVT.

This sequence joins TRBV19 and TRBJ2-5, with a tentative D call TRBD1 (5 bases). Germline values: CDR1 LNHDA, CDR2 SQIVND (reference sequence). V dropped 4 bases and J dropped 5 bases, with 11 bases sitting between them. The length of the CDR3 is 13 residues. CDR3 sequence reads: CASSRGTRETQYF. CDR3 DNA sequence: TGTGCCAGTAGTAGGGGCACCCGGGAGACCCAGTACTTC.

V and J are TRBV2 and TRBJ1-2; TRBD1 is a possible D gene (5 bases). The length of the CDR3 is 13 residues. V lost 4 bases to trimming and J lost 4 bases, with 10 bases between them. The germline V gene encodes CDR1 SNHLY and CDR2 FYNNEI. The CDR3 sequence: CASSAGTFYGYTF. CDR3 coding DNA: TGTGCCAGCAGTGCCGGGACGTTCTATGGCTACACCTTC.

The chain recombines TRBV6-5 with TRBJ1-6; 9 bases align to TRBD1. Trimming at V came to 5 bases and at J to 10 bases, leaving 9 bases not matched to a gene. The CDR3 spans 15 residues. Germline CDR1 and CDR2: MNHEY and SVGAGI. The CDR3, as DNA: TGTGCCAGCAGTCACGGACAGGGGAGGAACTCACCCCTCCACTTT. It translates to CASSHGQGRNSPLHF.

The chain has TRBV15 and TRBJ1-5; no clear D gene. The CDR3 sequence is 16 residues long. The V gene lost 0 bases and the J gene lost 5 bases, with 14 bases spanning the gap. Germline V CDR1 and CDR2: LNHNV, YYDKDF (reference sequence). In DNA form, the CDR3 reads TGTGCCACCAGCAGAGACGGCGGACTGCATTATCAGCCCCAGCATTTT. Translation gives CATSRDGGLHYQPQHF. The full variable domain, rest sourced from reference TRBV15 and TRBJ1-5, is DAMVIQNPRYQVTQFGKPVTLSCSQTLNHNVMYWYQQKSSQAPKLLFHYYDKDFNNEADTPDNFQSRRPNTSFCFLDIRSPGLGDTAMYLCATSRDGGLHYQPQHFGDGTRLSIL.

In its sample, this clonotype was seen many times. The chain recombines TRBV4-1 with TRBJ2-7, with 7 bases matching TRBD1. V lost 4 bases to trimming and J lost 0 bases; unmatched junction nucleotides: 3. CDR1 and CDR2 (germline): MGHRA, YSYEKL. The CDR3 length is 14 residues. Here the CDR3 reads CASSRDSYSYEQYF. CDR3 in DNA: TGCGCCAGCAGCCGGGACAGTTACTCCTACGAGCAGTACTTC.

The rearrangement uses TRBV2 and TRBJ1-6; TRBD1 matches at 7 bases. V shed 6 bases, J shed 9 bases, and the junction held 8 bases outside the gene matches. The V gene's germline CDR1 is SNHLY and CDR2 FYNNEI. This CDR3 contains 14 residues. CDR3: CASSSETGRSPLHF. CDR3 nucleotides: TGTGCCAGCAGCTCTGAGACAGGGCGTTCACCCCTCCACTTT.